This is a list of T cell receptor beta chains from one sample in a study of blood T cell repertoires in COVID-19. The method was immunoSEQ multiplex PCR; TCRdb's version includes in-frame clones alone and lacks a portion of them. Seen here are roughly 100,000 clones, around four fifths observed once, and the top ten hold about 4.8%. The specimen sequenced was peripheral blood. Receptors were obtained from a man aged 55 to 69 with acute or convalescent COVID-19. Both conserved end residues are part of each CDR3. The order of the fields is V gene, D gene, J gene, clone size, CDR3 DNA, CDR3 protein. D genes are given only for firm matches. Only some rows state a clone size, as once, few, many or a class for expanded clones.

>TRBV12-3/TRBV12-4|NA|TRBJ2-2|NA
TGTGCCAGCCACCCAGACACCGGGGAGCTGTTTTTT
CASHPDTGELFF
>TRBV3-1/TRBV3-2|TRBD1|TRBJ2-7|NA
TGTGCCAGCAGCCGCCGGAGTCCGGGACAGTCCTACGAGCAGTACTTC
CASSRRSPGQSYEQYF
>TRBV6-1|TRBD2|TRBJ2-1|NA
TGTGCCAGCAGTGTGGGGGGACTAGCGGGGTCCCCTTACAATGAGCAGTTCTTC
CASSVGGLAGSPYNEQFF
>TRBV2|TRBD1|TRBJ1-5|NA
TGTGCCAGCAGTGGACAGGGAACGAGCAATCAGCCCCAGCATTTT
CASSGQGTSNQPQHF
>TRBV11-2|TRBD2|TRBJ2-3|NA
TGTGCCAGCAGCCCCCGGACTAGCGGGGGGGACACAGATACGCAGTATTTT
CASSPRTSGGDTDTQYF
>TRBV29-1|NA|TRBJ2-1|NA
TGCAGCGTTGAGTTTAGCGAACTTTACAATGAGCAGTTCTTC
CSVEFSELYNEQFF
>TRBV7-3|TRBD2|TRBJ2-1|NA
TGTGCCAGCAGCTTAGGACTAGCGGGAGAAATCGTGTTCTTC
CASSLGLAGEIVFF
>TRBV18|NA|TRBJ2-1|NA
TGTGCCAGCTCACCCAGATCTAGCAGGGGCCCCTACAATGAGCAGTTCTTC
CASSPRSSRGPYNEQFF
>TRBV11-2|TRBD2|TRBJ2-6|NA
TGTGCCAGCAGCTTAAATGGGGGGGCTGGGGCCAACGTCCTGACTTTC
CASSLNGGAGANVLTF
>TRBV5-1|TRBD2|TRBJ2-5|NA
TGCGCCAGCAGCAGGGGACTAGCGGGGGGAGAGACCCAGTACTTC
CASSRGLAGGETQYF
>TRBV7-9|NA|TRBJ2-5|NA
TGTGCCAGCAGCTTAATAGGGCAGGGGCGACAAGAGACCCAGTACTTC
CASSLIGQGRQETQYF
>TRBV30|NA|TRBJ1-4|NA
TGTGCCTGGAGCCGAACAGGGTGGGGAACTAATGAAAAACTGTTTTTT
CAWSRTGWGTNEKLFF
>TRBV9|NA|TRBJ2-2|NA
TGTGCCAGCAGCACTCAACAGGGACACACCGGGGAGCTGTTTTTT
CASSTQQGHTGELFF
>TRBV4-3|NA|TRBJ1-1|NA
TGCGCCAGCAGCCAACTTAGGACAGTCTTTACCACTGAAGCTTTCTTT
CASSQLRTVFTTEAFF
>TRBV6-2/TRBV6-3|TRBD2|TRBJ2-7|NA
TGTGCCAGCAGTACAAGCGGGGCGGGCGTTTTCTACGAGCAGTACTTC
CASSTSGAGVFYEQYF
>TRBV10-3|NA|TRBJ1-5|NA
TGTGCCATCAGTGAGATACTTAGCAATCAGCCCCAGCATTTT
CAISEILSNQPQHF
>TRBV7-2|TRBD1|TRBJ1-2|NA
TGTGCCAGCAGCTCTGACAGGGACTATGGCTACACCTTC
CASSSDRDYGYTF
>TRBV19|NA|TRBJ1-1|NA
TGTGCCAGTAGTATGGTCCCTGGGAGTGAAGCTTTCTTT
CASSMVPGSEAFF
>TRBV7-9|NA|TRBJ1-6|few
TGTGCCAGCAGCCCCCCCGGGACAACGTCTTTCAATTCACCCCTCCACTTT
CASSPPGTTSFNSPLHF
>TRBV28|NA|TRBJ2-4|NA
TGTGCCAGCAGTGCCTCAGGGGCGATGGCCAAAAACATTCAGTACTTC
CASSASGAMAKNIQYF
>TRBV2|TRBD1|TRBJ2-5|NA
TGTGCCAGCAGTGAAAGGGACAGAAGTGAGACCCAGTACTTC
CASSERDRSETQYF
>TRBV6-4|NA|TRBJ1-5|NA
TGTGCCAGCAGTGCCACCTATAGCAATCAGCCCCAGCATTTT
CASSATYSNQPQHF
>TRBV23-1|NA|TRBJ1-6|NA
TGCGCCAGCAGTCAAGAAATCGAATATGACAGCTTTAATAATTCACCCCTCCACTTT
CASSQEIEYDSFNNSPLHF
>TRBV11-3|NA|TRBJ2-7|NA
TGTGCCAGCAGCTCCCGTTGGAGGGAGGAGGACACCTACGAGCAGTACTTC
CASSSRWREEDTYEQYF
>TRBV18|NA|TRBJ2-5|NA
TGTGCCAGCTCGCAAGCATTACAAGAGACCCAGTACTTC
CASSQALQETQYF
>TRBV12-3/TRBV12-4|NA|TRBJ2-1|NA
TGTGCCAGCAGCCGGGAGCTCTACAATGAGCAGTTCTTC
CASSRELYNEQFF
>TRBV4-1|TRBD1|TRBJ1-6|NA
TGCGCCAGCAGCCTGGGACAGGGAGTGGTAAATTCACCCCTCCACTTT
CASSLGQGVVNSPLHF
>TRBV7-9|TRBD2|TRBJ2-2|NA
TGTGCCAGCACAGAGCGGGAGGGCCTCACCGGGGAGCTGTTTTTT
CASTEREGLTGELFF
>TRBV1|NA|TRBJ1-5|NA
TGCACCAGCAGCCATGAACAGGGGGCCAATCAGCCCCAGCATTTT
CTSSHEQGANQPQHF
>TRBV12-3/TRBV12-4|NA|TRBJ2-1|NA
TGTGCCAGCAGCCGTATCCGCAATGAGCAGTTCTTC
CASSRIRNEQFF
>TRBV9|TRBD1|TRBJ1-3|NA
TGTGCCAGCAGCGTCGGACAGGGGGTGACCGAGGGCGCGAGGGGAAACACCATATATTTT
CASSVGQGVTEGARGNTIYF
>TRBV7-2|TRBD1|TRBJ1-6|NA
TGTGCCAGCAGCTCCATACTACAGGGGGCGCATTCACCCCTCCACTTT
CASSSILQGAHSPLHF
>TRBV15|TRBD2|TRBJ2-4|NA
TGTGCCACCCGACCGGGACTAGCGGGAGTGGAAGACATTCAGTACTTC
CATRPGLAGVEDIQYF
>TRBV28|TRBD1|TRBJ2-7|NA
TGTGCCAGCAGTTTCGCCGGGACAGGGGATCAGTACTTC
CASSFAGTGDQYF
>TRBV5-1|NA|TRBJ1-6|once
TGCGCCAGCAGCCCAAGCGCCTCAGACAGATTTAATTCACCCCTCCACTTT
CASSPSASDRFNSPLHF
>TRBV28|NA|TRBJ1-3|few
TGTGCCAGCAGTCCCCCCCGGGGATGGGACTCCGGCTCTGGAAACACCATATATTTT
CASSPPRGWDSGSGNTIYF
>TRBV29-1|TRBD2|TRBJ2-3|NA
TGCAGCGTTGCCGGGACTAGCGGAGGGACAGATACGCAGTATTTT
CSVAGTSGGTDTQYF
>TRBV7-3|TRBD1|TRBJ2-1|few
TGTGCCAGCAGCCCGACTTCCGGGACAGGGGTATACAATGAGCAGTTCTTC
CASSPTSGTGVYNEQFF
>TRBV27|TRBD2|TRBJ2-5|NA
TGTGCCAGCAGTGCTCGACTAGCGGGGGTAGAGACCCAGTACTTC
CASSARLAGVETQYF